Shown below are 9 T cell receptor beta chains from a single sample sequenced in a study of blood T cells in healthy people across ages. A second PCR of about 7 to 12 cycles used a sample-barcoded 5' primer and a J-beta primer mix. TCRdb ran MiXCR on the 5' RACE reads and lists one entry per CDR3 protein. The repertoire holds under 2 million distinct CDR3 sequences, 30% to 40% seen once, with around 11% in the top ten. The sequencing sample was made of blood. The source of these receptors is a woman aged 25 to 39 in good health.

This clonotype has a handful of counts. The chain links TRBV7-9 to TRBJ2-1; D might be TRBD2 (7 bases). CDR1 and CDR2 (germline): SEHNR, FQNEAQ (reference sequence). CDR3 length: 15 amino acids. The V gene lost 5 bases and the J gene lost 4 bases, with 15 bases spanning the gap. CDR3: CASSPKGGEYNEQFF. Here the CDR3 DNA reads TGTGCCAGCAGCCCTAAAGGGGGGGAGTACAATGAGCAGTTCTTC.

A remark on this clonotype: Lacking the conserved final phenylalanine or tryptophan, this CDR3 likely reflects a read error. The chain carries TRBV27 and TRBJ2-1, with 14 positions matching TRBD2. With V trimmed by 6 bases and J by 6 bases, 4 bases remained unmatched. The germline V gene has CDR1 MNHEY and CDR2 SMNVEV (reference sequence). This CDR3 is built from 15 residues. CDR3 bases: TGTGCCAGCAGCTCCGGGACTAGCGGGAGCAATGAGCAGTTCCTC. It codes for CASSSGTSGSNEQFL.

About this clonotype itself: This may stem from a read error, because a much larger clone lies one nucleotide away. The V gene is TRBV29-1, the J gene TRBJ2-4, with 12 bases fitting TRBD2. The J call is doubtful: the DNA matches TRBJ2-7 better. Germline CDR1 reads SQVTM; CDR2 reads ANQGSEA. The CDR3 has 16 residues. The CDR3 coding sequence is TGCAGCGTTGGAGGTACGACTAGCGGGAGTCTCGACGAGCAGTACTTC. Translated, it gives CSVGGTTSGSLDEQYF.

This chain uses TRBV7-3 with TRBJ2-1, with 11 bases lining up with TRBD2. The germline V gene has CDR1 SGHTA and CDR2 FQGTGA. CDR3 length: 16 residues. The trim removed 3 bases at V and 1 base at J, leaving 2 bases unmatched. The CDR3 spells CASSFSGGVSYNEQFF. CDR3 sequence (DNA): TGTGCCAGCAGCTTTAGCGGGGGGGTTTCCTACAATGAGCAGTTCTTC.

This clonotype has a single count. CDR3 sequence reads: CASSLDDSASYEQYF. The DNA of the CDR3 is TGTGCCAGCAGCTTAGATGATAGTGCTTCCTACGAGCAGTACTTC. V usage is TRBV7-6 and J usage is TRBJ2-7; D is ambiguous. Looked up from germline, CDR1 is SGHVS and CDR2 is FNYEAQ. V gave up 1 base and J gave up 1 base, with 11 bases separating them. This CDR3 comprises 15 residues.

This clonotype has only a few counts. The chain uses TRBV18 and TRBJ2-5; D not certain. Germline loops: CDR1 KGHSH, CDR2 LQKENI. The CDR3 is made up of 13 amino acids. The V and J ends lost 3 bases and 1 base respectively, with 6 bases between them. The CDR3 nucleotides read TGTGCCAGCTCACCGAACATCCAAGAGACCCAGTACTTC. This translates into CASSPNIQETQYF. Full variable domain (remainder filled in from reference TRBV18 and TRBJ2-5): NAGVMQNPRHLVRRRGQEARLRCSPMKGHSHVYWYRQLPEEGLKFMVYLQKENIIDESGMPKERFSAEFPKEGPSILRIQQVVRGDSAAYFCASSPNIQETQYFGPGTRLLVL.

This clonotype was picked up many times. The chain is built from TRBV20-1 and TRBJ2-5; 7 bases match TRBD1. The J call may be mistaken, given a closer DNA end match to TRBJ2-7. The CDR3 has 13 residues. Germline V gives CDR1 DFQATT, CDR2 SNEGSKA (reference sequence). CDR3 DNA sequence: TGCAGTGCTCCTAGGGGGCTGGTCGGCGAGCAGTACTTC. This gives the protein CSAPRGLVGEQYF.

This clonotype was recorded many times. The V and J genes are TRBV27 and TRBJ2-1, with 7 bases fitting TRBD2. CDR1 is MNHEY and CDR2 is SMNVEV in the germline V gene (reference sequence). CDR3 length: 14 residues. With 2 bases clipped from V and 7 bases from J, the junction kept 5 bases outside the gene matches. CDR3 DNA sequence: TGTGCCAGCAGTTTAGGTACTAGCGATAATGAGCAGTTCTTC. Protein product: CASSLGTSDNEQFF.

The sample holds a few counts of this clonotype. The junction differs from germline at one of its ends, possibly a read error. The V gene is TRBV13, the J gene TRBJ1-1; D may be TRBD1 (5 bases). The length of the CDR3 is 16 residues. From germline, CDR1 is PRHDT and CDR2 FYEKMQ (reference sequence). The CDR3 nucleotides are TGTGCCAGCAGCCTAGGATCGGGGGGGTGGAACACTGAAGCTTTCTTT. It codes for CASSLGSGGWNTEAFF.